Sequencing of this T cell receptor (beta chain) was carried out in a study of cytomegalovirus exposure and HLA in healthy donors. Study observations and caveats: TCR clusters originating in the first cohort tended to co-occur in the roughly 130 validation repertoires, according to a later analysis.

TCRdb's table, derived via immunoSEQ multiplex PCR, lists solely in-frame clones and lacks some. The repertoire has approximately 160,000 clones, roughly 96% of them found once; the top ten carry roughly 1%. Note on this clone: As yet, its antigen is unknown.

This CDR3 is built from 14 residues. Germline CDR1 reads SGDLS; CDR2 reads YYNGEE. With 0 bases removed from V and 1 base from J, the gap between germline ends came to 7 bases. This clonotype was sampled from a woman aged 18-29 years in good health and CMV-seronegative. Sequenced input: PBMCs. The chain combines TRBV9 with TRBJ1-2, with D unresolved. The CDR3 region has the DNA TGTGCCAGCAGCGTAGAACTTGGTAACTATGGCTACACCTTC. It translates to CASSVELGNYGYTF.